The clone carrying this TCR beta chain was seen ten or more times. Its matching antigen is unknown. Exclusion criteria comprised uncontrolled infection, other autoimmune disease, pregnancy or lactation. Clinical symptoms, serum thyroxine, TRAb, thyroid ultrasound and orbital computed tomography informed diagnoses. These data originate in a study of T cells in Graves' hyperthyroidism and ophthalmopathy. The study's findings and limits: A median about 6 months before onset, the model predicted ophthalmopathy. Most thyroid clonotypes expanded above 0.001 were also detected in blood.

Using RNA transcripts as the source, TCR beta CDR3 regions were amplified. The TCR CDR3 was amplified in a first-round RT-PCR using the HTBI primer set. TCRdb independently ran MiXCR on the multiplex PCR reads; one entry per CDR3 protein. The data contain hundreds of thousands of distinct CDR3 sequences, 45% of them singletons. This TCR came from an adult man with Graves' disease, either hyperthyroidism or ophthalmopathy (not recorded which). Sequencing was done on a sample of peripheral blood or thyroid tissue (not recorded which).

The CDR3 sequence is CASSGGINQPQHF. CDR3 bases: TGTGCCAGCAGTGGGGGTATCAATCAGCCCCAGCATTTT. This chain joins TRBV2 and TRBJ1-5; D gene ambiguous. Germline assignment: CDR1 SNHLY and CDR2 FYNNEI. This CDR3 region has 13 residues. Trimming stripped 4 bases from V and 3 bases from J, with 7 bases between.